The T cell receptor beta chain under discussion was sequenced for a study of blood T cell repertoires in COVID-19. Original processing notes: Amplified reference gene primers provided the basis for estimating nucleated cell counts. Generated by immunoSEQ multiplex PCR, the TCRdb table keeps only in-frame clones and is missing some. V, J and clone size were drawn from that table, and D and trimming were deduced from the DNA. The table has 140,000 or so clones, just under 80% seen once. This clone was found a few times. Germline V gene lookup returns CDR1 MNHEY and CDR2 SMNVEV (reference sequence). CDR3 length: 14 residues. V was pared by 5 bases and J by 6 bases, with 13 bases between.

This receptor was taken from a woman aged 55-70 years with acute or convalescent COVID-19. The gene calls are TRBV27 and TRBJ2-2; tentatively, D is TRBD2 (6 bases). Sequenced sample: peripheral blood. CDR3 sequence: CASSPYWGAGELFF. The CDR3 nucleotides are TGTGCCAGCAGTCCGTACTGGGGGGCCGGGGAGCTGTTTTTT.